These 21 T cell receptor beta chains share one sample of origin, sequenced in a study of regulatory T cells in long-lasting Graves disease. Time point described: newly diagnosed GD, antithyroid drugs for less than 3 months. From RNA extracted from PBMCs, the TCR library was made. TCR beta libraries were built with iRepertoire HTBI primers and Arm-PCR of CDR3 regions. Each CDR3 protein is one row after TCRdb ran MiXCR on the multiplex PCR reads. The table records about 470,000 distinct CDR3 sequences, just under 15% of them present only once. In addition, the sample was reused for a study of T cells in Graves' hyperthyroidism and ophthalmopathy.

The sequences come from peripheral blood mononuclear cells (PBMCs), collected at new diagnosis, from a patient treated with antithyroid drugs. All receptors derive from a woman in her twenties or thirties with Graves disease.

This clonotype has at least ten counts. The chain joins TRBV18 to TRBJ1-1; 7 bases match TRBD1. The V gene end was trimmed by 3 bases and the J gene end by 4 bases; junction bases not matched to a gene: 11. The germline V gene has CDR1 KGHSH and CDR2 LQKENI. The CDR3 totals 16 residues. The CDR3 loop reads CASSPPGQPLGTEAFF. The CDR3 DNA is TGTGCCAGCTCACCCCCGGGACAGCCCCTCGGCACTGAAGCTTTCTTT.

In its sample, this clonotype was seen many times. The chain has TRBV5-1 and TRBJ2-3; D is undetermined. Trimming pared 1 base from V and 4 bases from J, leaving 13 bases between. The germline CDR1 and CDR2 sequences are SGHRS and YFSETQ. The CDR3 runs 15 residues. Written as DNA, the CDR3 is TGCGCCAGCAGCTTGATCCTATCATTTGCAGATACGCAGTATTTT. Its protein is CASSLILSFADTQYF.

This clonotype has just a few counts. The chain is built from TRBV19 and TRBJ2-7, with D perhaps being TRBD1 or TRBD2 (7 bases each). This CDR3 region has 14 residues. The germline V gene has CDR1 LNHDA and CDR2 SQIVND (reference sequence). V was cut by 9 bases and J by 7 bases, with 22 bases left in between. The CDR3, as DNA: TGTGCCAGCCGGGGGGACAGCCATCGGGGAGAGCAGTACTTC. This translates into CASRGDSHRGEQYF.

In this sample, this clonotype turned up many times. V gene TRBV28 combines with J gene TRBJ2-3; TRBD2 aligns across 16 bases. J gave up 2 bases and V 5 bases, and 10 bases lay outside the gene matches. CDR3 length: 19 amino acids. From germline, CDR1 is MDHEN and CDR2 SYDVKM. In DNA form, the CDR3 reads TGTGCCAGCAGTAGCCGCGGGACTAGCGGGAGGGGGAACACAGATACGCAGTATTTT. Amino acids: CASSSRGTSGRGNTDTQYF.

About this clonotype: A much larger clonotype is one base distant, so this may be a read error. The chain uses TRBV27 and TRBJ2-3; 7 bases are shared with TRBD1. With the DNA end fitting TRBJ1-1 better, the J assignment may be wrong. The CDR3 has 14 amino acids. CDR1 MNHEY and CDR2 SMNVEV come from the germline V gene (reference sequence). CDR3 in amino acids: CASNLATGSAEAFF. The CDR3 DNA reads TGTGCCAGCAATTTGGCGACAGGGAGCGCTGAAGCTTTCTTT.

Details on this clonotype: A much more abundant neighbour one base away suggests this may be a read error. The V and J genes are TRBV20-1 and TRBJ1-1; a possible D gene is TRBD1 (5 bases). CDR3 length equals 11 residues. Germline assignment: CDR1 DFQATT and CDR2 SNEGSKA (reference sequence). The CDR3 DNA is TGCAGTGCTGGGGGGAGTTCATCAGCTTCCTTT. Translated, it gives CSAGGSSSASF.

The table lists this clonotype with many counts. The rearrangement links TRBV9 to TRBJ2-3; D unclear. V was trimmed by 0 bases and J by 0 bases, leaving 11 bases between them. Germline V gene lookup returns CDR1 SGDLS and CDR2 YYNGEE. There are 16 residues in the CDR3. CDR3 in DNA: TGTGCCAGCAGCGTAGAACGGGTGCACAGCACAGATACGCAGTATTTT. Protein product: CASSVERVHSTDTQYF.

The chain uses TRBV18 and TRBJ1-5; D is unresolved. The CDR3 loop spans 15 amino acids. Germline V CDR1 and CDR2: KGHSH, LQKENI. With 3 bases removed from V and 6 bases from J, the gap between germline ends came to 15 bases. The CDR3 here is CASSPFGEGGQPQHF. CDR3 bases: TGTGCCAGCTCACCCTTCGGAGAGGGAGGTCAGCCCCAGCATTTT.

Written as DNA, the CDR3 is TGTGCCAGCAGTCGGACAGGGGTGGTGGCTACGCTAGCCAAAAACATTCAGTACTTC. Its translation is CASSRTGVVATLAKNIQYF. The chain joins TRBV7-2 to TRBJ2-4; TRBD1 aligns across 9 bases. J lost 0 bases, V lost 6 bases, and 15 bases had no gene match. Germline lookup yields CDR1 SGHTA and CDR2 FQGNSA. The CDR3 runs 19 residues.

This clonotype showed up just a few times. V and J are TRBV5-1 and TRBJ2-3; D ambiguous. V was pared by 3 bases and J by 0 bases, with 11 bases between. CDR1 and CDR2 (germline): SGHRS, YFSETQ. The CDR3 loop spans 15 amino acids. CDR3 sequence (DNA): TGCGCCAGCAGCTCCGCGACACCTAGCACAGATACGCAGTATTTT. Translating gives CASSSATPSTDTQYF.

This clonotype was counted between two and nine times. This sequence joins TRBV6-1 and TRBJ2-2, with 8 nucleotides matching TRBD1. Germline V gene lookup returns CDR1 MNHNS and CDR2 SASEGT. The CDR3 has 18 amino acids. The junction had 13 bases not matched to a gene; V was cut back by 7 bases and J by 0 bases. CDR3: CASTQWLQGGPNTGELFF. DNA of the CDR3: TGTGCCAGCACCCAGTGGTTACAGGGGGGACCGAACACCGGGGAGCTGTTTTTT.

This clonotype was seen only a few times. A much more abundant neighbour one base away suggests this may be a read error. The V and J genes are TRBV20-1 and TRBJ1-2; D unresolved. The V end was cut by 3 bases, the J end by 8 bases, with 19 bases between. Germline V CDR1 and CDR2: DFQATT, SNEGSKA (reference sequence). This CDR3 spans 14 amino acids. CDR3 loop: CSASTATESSGYTF. DNA of the CDR3: TGCAGTGCTAGTACGGCCACAGAGTCCTCCGGCTACACCTTC.

This sequence joins TRBV10-1 and TRBJ2-1; no definite D call. Trimming took off 2 bases at V and 10 bases at J, with 9 bases between the two ends. In germline, CDR1 is WNHNN, CDR2 SYGVQD (reference sequence). CDR3 length equals 12 residues. In DNA, the CDR3 is TGCGCCAGCAGTGAGACCATTAGAGAGCAGTTCTTC. It codes for CASSETIREQFF.

This clonotype was detected ten times or more. The chain has TRBV20-1 and TRBJ2-3; 9 nucleotides agree with TRBD1. This CDR3 is 19 amino acids long. The germline V gene has CDR1 DFQATT and CDR2 SNEGSKA (reference sequence). The J segment lost 1 base and the V segment lost 4 bases, leaving 18 bases of the junction unmatched. CDR3 coding DNA: TGCAGTGCTAAACTCCCGGGACAGGGTCCAAAGAGTGGCACAGATACGCAGTATTTT. Residues: CSAKLPGQGPKSGTDTQYF.

V and J are TRBV6-1 and TRBJ1-1; D remains unclear. The CDR3 is 13 amino acids. V was clipped by 6 bases and J by 6 bases, with 14 bases between them. Per germline, CDR1 MNHNS and CDR2 SASEGT. The DNA of the CDR3 is TGTGCCAGCAGGCGGCCGCGCGGGCCTGAAGCTTTCTTT. It yields the protein CASRRPRGPEAFF.

The genes are TRBV30 and TRBJ2-3, with a tentative D call TRBD2 (6 bases). The CDR3 has 12 amino acids. V lost 7 bases and J 7 bases, leaving 15 bases between the germline ends. Germline V CDR1 and CDR2: GTSNPN, SVGIG (reference sequence). CDR3 bases: TGTGCCTTATCTGCTGGAGGGAATACGCAGTATTTT. It is translated as CALSAGGNTQYF.

This clonotype was seen only a few times. This rearrangement joins TRBV10-1 to TRBJ2-1; D might be TRBD1 (6 bases). The CDR3 loop spans 14 amino acids. Deletions cut 6 bases from V and 3 bases from J, with 12 bases between. Per the germline V gene, CDR1 is WNHNN and CDR2 is SYGVQD (reference sequence). In nucleotides, the CDR3 is TGCGCCAGCAGCTCGGACAGCTACTACAATGAGCAGTTCTTC. It translates to CASSSDSYYNEQFF.

The rearrangement uses TRBV7-3 and TRBJ2-3, with 8 positions matching TRBD2. This CDR3 spans 16 amino acids. Germline assignment: CDR1 SGHTA and CDR2 FQGTGA. V was pared by 2 bases and J by 6 bases, with 10 bases of the junction left unmatched. In nucleotides, the CDR3 is TGTGCCAGCAGCTTACGGAGCGGGAGTGGGTTGGATACGCAGTATTTT. Residues: CASSLRSGSGLDTQYF. The full variable domain, with the rest looked up from reference TRBV7-3 and TRBJ2-3, is GAGVSQTPSNKVTEKGKYVELRCDPISGHTALYWYRQSLGQGPEFLIYFQGTGAADDSGLPNDRFFAVRPEGSVSTLKIQRTERGDSAVYLCASSLRSGSGLDTQYFGPGTRLTVL.

This clonotype was counted at least ten times. The rearrangement links TRBV12-3 or TRBV12-4 to TRBJ2-1; D gene unclear. V dropped 5 bases and J dropped 0 bases, with 14 bases sitting between them. The CDR3 has 16 amino acids. The CDR3, as DNA: TGTGCCAGCAGTGGTTGGAATCTAAGCTCCTACAATGAGCAGTTCTTC. Amino acids: CASSGWNLSSYNEQFF.

This clonotype was found a few times. This rearrangement joins TRBV12-3 or TRBV12-4 to TRBJ2-5; 7 bases agree with TRBD2. Germline trimming cut 6 bases from V and 3 bases from J; bases unmatched to any gene: 10. The CDR3 has 15 amino acids. The CDR3 protein is CASSHISGREETQYF. CDR3 in DNA: TGTGCCAGCAGCCATATTAGCGGGCGTGAAGAGACCCAGTACTTC.

In this sample, this clonotype turned up many times. J is TRBJ2-3 and V is TRBV11-2; D not resolved. Trimming removed 4 bases from V and 6 bases from J, with 17 bases in between. Germline CDR1 SGHAT, CDR2 FQNNGV. The CDR3 covers 15 residues. The chain's CDR3 is CASSSATLDGDTQYF. CDR3 sequence (DNA): TGTGCCAGCAGCTCGGCGACCCTAGACGGCGATACGCAGTATTTT.